This T cell receptor beta chain came from a study of response to subunit inactivated influenza vaccine. Findings of the study overall: Few new T cells, the authors suggested, are recruited by each seasonal influenza vaccination.

The CDR3 covers 17 residues. The germline V gene encodes CDR1 SGHAT and CDR2 FQNNGV. Trimming left V 1 base short and J 2 bases short, with 15 bases between. About this clonotype itself: Antigen: not known.

MiXCR was run by TCRdb on the RT-PCR reads, yielding one entry per CDR3 protein. The sample yields around 710,000 distinct CDR3 sequences, approximately 13% seen once. The chain recombines TRBV11-2 with TRBJ1-5, with D unresolved. The sequencing here drew on PBMCs from blood, taken about 14 days before vaccination. The sequence derives from a man aged 45-65 years who received an inactivated influenza vaccine. DNA of the CDR3: TGTGCCAGCAGCTTAGGTTTTTTGGGCCATGGCAATCAGCCCCAGCATTTT. Translating it yields CASSLGFLGHGNQPQHF. Looking up the rest from reference TRBV11-2 and TRBJ1-5 gives the full variable domain: EAGVAQSPRYKIIEKRQSVAFWCNPISGHATLYWYQQILGQGPKLLIQFQNNGVVDDSQLPKDRFSAERLKGVDSTLKIQPAKLEDSAVYLCASSLGFLGHGNQPQHFGDGTRLSIL.